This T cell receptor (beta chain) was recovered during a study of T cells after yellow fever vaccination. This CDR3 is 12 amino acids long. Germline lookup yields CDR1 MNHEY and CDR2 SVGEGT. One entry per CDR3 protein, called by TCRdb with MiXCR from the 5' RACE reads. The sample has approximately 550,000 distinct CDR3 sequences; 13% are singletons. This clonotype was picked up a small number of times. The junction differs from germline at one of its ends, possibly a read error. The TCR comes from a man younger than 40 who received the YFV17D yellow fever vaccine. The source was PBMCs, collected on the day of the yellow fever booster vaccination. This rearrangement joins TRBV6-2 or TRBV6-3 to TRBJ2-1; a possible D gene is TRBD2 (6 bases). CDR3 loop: CASSYDTRESCF. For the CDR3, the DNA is TGTGCCAGCAGTTACGACACTCGGGAGAGTTGCTTC.